This TCR beta chain stems from a study of technical replicates of blood from a handful of donors. Some clones are missing from TCRdb's copy, which holds only in-frame ones; the method was immunoSEQ multiplex PCR. The table shows approximately 13,000 clones, with around 80% occurring only once. Trimming cost V 2 bases and J 2 bases, with 8 bases left between them. The germline V gene encodes CDR1 SGHRS and CDR2 YFSETQ. This CDR3 is built from 13 residues. The sequence was collected from a human donor in good health. The source material was PBMCs. The rearrangement uses TRBV5-1 and TRBJ2-7; D not resolved. The CDR3 DNA follows: TGCGCCAGCAGCTTTGGCACAACCTACGAGCAGTACTTC. Its translation: CASSFGTTYEQYF.